The 22 T cell receptor beta chains reported below all come from one sample, sequenced in a study of cytomegalovirus exposure and HLA in healthy donors. Method: immunoSEQ multiplex PCR; TCRdb's copy keeps in-frame clones and lacks some. The sample comprises 150,000 to 200,000 clones, about 80% of which are singletons, and about 3% rests with the top ten. The sample was PBMCs. The receptor set was obtained from a woman aged 18-30 years in good health and CMV-seropositive.

This clone came up once. The chain links TRBV19 to TRBJ2-3, with 13 positions matching TRBD2. Germline V gene data show CDR1 as LNHDA and CDR2 as SQIVND (reference sequence). V lost 3 bases and J lost 0; bases outside the gene matches: 6. The CDR3 totals 18 residues. This chain's CDR3 is CASSITSGGATSTDTQYF. CDR3 in DNA: TGTGCCAGTAGTATCACTAGCGGGGGGGCTACTAGCACAGATACGCAGTATTTT.

This clone was observed once. The V gene is TRBV29-1, the J gene TRBJ1-2; tentatively, D is TRBD1 (5 bases). CDR1 SQVTM and CDR2 ANQGSEA come from the germline V gene. There are 14 residues in the CDR3. Trimming cost V 7 bases and J 0 bases, with 15 bases left between them. The CDR3 nucleotides read TGCAGCGGCGGGGGGGGTAAAGCTAACTATGGCTACACCTTC. Encoded protein: CSGGGGKANYGYTF.

V gene TRBV5-5 combines with J gene TRBJ2-7; TRBD2 agrees at 8 bases. Per the germline V gene, CDR1 is SGHKS and CDR2 is YYEKEE (reference sequence). V shed 4 bases, J shed 3 bases, and the junction held 9 bases outside the gene matches. This CDR3 is 15 amino acids long. CDR3 DNA sequence: TGTGCCAGCAGCCGGGAGGGTCGGGTTGACTACGAGCAGTACTTC. This codes for CASSREGRVDYEQYF.

This chain links TRBV5-6 with TRBJ1-1; D unresolved. CDR1 is SGHDT and CDR2 is YYEEEE in the germline V gene. Trimming removed 5 bases from V and 10 bases from J, with 15 bases in between. The CDR3 consists of 12 residues. CDR3 DNA sequence: TGTGCCAGCAGTTATATGTCGGTTCGAGCTTTCTTT. Amino acids: CASSYMSVRAFF.

J is TRBJ2-3 and V is TRBV27, with 7 bases that match TRBD1. V shed 7 bases and J 4 bases; nucleotides not matched to a gene: 2. This CDR3 region has 12 residues. Germline V gives CDR1 MNHEY, CDR2 SMNVEV (reference sequence). CDR3 DNA sequence: TGTGCCAGCAACGACAGGGCAGATACGCAGTATTTT. It is translated as CASNDRADTQYF.

This clone was recorded only once. The CDR3 DNA is TGTGCCAGCAGCCGGGGAGGGACTAGTGCCGGGGAGCTGTTTTTT. Protein product: CASSRGGTSAGELFF. This chain links TRBV27 with TRBJ2-2, with 8 nucleotides matching TRBD2. The trim removed 6 bases at V and 6 bases at J, leaving 9 bases unmatched. The germline gives CDR1 MNHEY, CDR2 SMNVEV (reference sequence). There are 15 residues in the CDR3.

With regard to this clone: The sample holds other DNA sequences that translate to the same CDR3. V and J are TRBV11-2 and TRBJ2-5; 8 positions agree with TRBD1. The CDR3 runs 14 residues. Germline values: CDR1 SGHAT, CDR2 FQNNGV. V lost 2 bases to trimming and J lost 4 bases; unmatched junction nucleotides: 3. The CDR3, as DNA: TGTGCCAGCAGCTTAAGTACAGGGGGAGAGACCCAGTACTTC. Translation: CASSLSTGGETQYF.

V usage is TRBV9 and J usage is TRBJ2-7; the D gene is possibly TRBD1 (5 bases). This CDR3 contains 14 residues. Germline lookup yields CDR1 SGDLS and CDR2 YYNGEE. With 4 bases removed from V and 2 bases from J, the gap between germline ends came to 13 bases. CDR3 nucleotides: TGTGCCAGCAGCCCTCTCCCAGGGACCTACGAGCAGTACTTC. Its translation is CASSPLPGTYEQYF.

V and J are TRBV7-8 and TRBJ2-5, with 7 bases fitting TRBD1. Germline assignment: CDR1 SGHVS and CDR2 FQNEAQ. After removal of 3 bases from V and 3 bases from J, the junction contained 7 bases not matched to a gene. The CDR3 has 15 residues. CDR3 coding DNA: TGTGCCAGCAGCTTGTACGGGACAGCAAAAGAGACCCAGTACTTC. Its protein is CASSLYGTAKETQYF.

This clone came up many times. This chain joins TRBV7-9 and TRBJ2-1; 9 bases map to TRBD1. This CDR3 spans 16 amino acids. CDR1 is SEHNR, CDR2 FQNEAQ, per germline (reference sequence). Unmatched junction bases numbered 8, after V lost 3 bases and J lost 5 bases. In nucleotides, the CDR3 is TGTGCCAGCAGCTTGAAACCGGGACAGGGAAACAATGAGCAGTTCTTC. Encoded protein: CASSLKPGQGNNEQFF.

The chain is built from TRBV5-6 and TRBJ1-2; tentative D call: TRBD1 (5 bases). The length of the CDR3 is 13 residues. The V gene lost 6 bases and the J gene lost 5 bases, with 14 bases spanning the gap. The germline CDR1 and CDR2 sequences are SGHDT and YYEEEE. Here the CDR3 reads CASIPRGGYGYTF. CDR3 nucleotide sequence: TGTGCCAGCATCCCCCGGGGGGGGTATGGCTACACCTTC. Full variable domain (rest looked up from reference TRBV5-6 and TRBJ1-2): DAGVTQSPTHLIKTRGQQVTLRCSPKSGHDTVSWYQQALGQGPQFIFQYYEEEERQRGNFPDRFSGHQFPNYSSELNVNALLLGDSALYLCASIPRGGYGYTFGSGTRLTVV.

This clone was counted once. The chain couples TRBV5-1 to TRBJ1-2; TRBD1 is a possible D gene (6 bases). The CDR3 length is 14 residues. Germline V gene sequence: CDR1 SGHRS, CDR2 YFSETQ. The V end was cut by 4 bases, the J end by 8 bases, with 18 bases between. For the CDR3, the DNA is TGCGCCAGCAGCAACCAATCCAGGGGCGGGGGCTACACCTTC. It is translated as CASSNQSRGGGYTF.

The chain uses TRBV7-9 and TRBJ2-7; 7 nucleotides align to TRBD1. The CDR3 contains 12 residues. V shed 5 bases, J shed 7 bases, and the junction held 5 bases outside the gene matches. Germline CDR1 is SEHNR and CDR2 is FQNEAQ (reference sequence). CDR3 in DNA: TGTGCCAGCAGCCTCGGACAGGTTGAGCAGTACTTC. Amino acid sequence: CASSLGQVEQYF.

Here the CDR3 DNA reads TGCGCCAGCAGCCAGACAGGGGACAATTCACCCCTCCACTTT. This encodes CASSQTGDNSPLHF. The chain employs TRBV4-1 and TRBJ1-6; 8 bases map to TRBD1. V lost 3 bases, J lost 7 bases, and 2 bases stayed unmatched. CDR1 is MGHRA, CDR2 YSYEKL, per germline. The CDR3 is 14 amino acids.

The chain links TRBV15 to TRBJ2-5, with 7 bases identical to TRBD1. The V and J ends lost 1 base and 4 bases, in that order; junction bases with no gene match: 3. The germline gives CDR1 LNHNV, CDR2 YYDKDF (reference sequence). This CDR3 region has 14 residues. The CDR3 region has the DNA TGTGCCACCAGCAGAGGTTCAGGGGGAGAGACCCAGTACTTC. This codes for CATSRGSGGETQYF.

The chain uses TRBV5-6 and TRBJ2-1; TRBD2 matches at 8 bases. Germline loops: CDR1 SGHDT, CDR2 YYEEEE. J lost 0 bases, V lost 0 bases, and 11 bases had no gene match. The CDR3 consists of 19 residues. The CDR3: CASSLARSAGGYSYNEQFF. DNA of the CDR3: TGTGCCAGCAGCTTGGCGCGGTCGGCGGGGGGTTACTCCTACAATGAGCAGTTCTTC.

A single count supports this clone. CDR3 region: CASSDWGQHNYGYTF. CDR3 in DNA: TGTGCCAGCAGTGACTGGGGACAGCATAACTATGGCTACACCTTC. This sequence joins TRBV6-1 and TRBJ1-2, with 7 bases matching TRBD1. The CDR3 is 15 residues long. Trimming removed 3 bases from V and 1 base from J; junction bases left unmatched: 5. Germline lookup yields CDR1 MNHNS and CDR2 SASEGT.

The genes are TRBV29-1 and TRBJ2-5; no reliable D call. The CDR3 covers 12 residues. V was pared by 4 bases and J by 1 base, with 7 bases between. Germline assignment: CDR1 SQVTM and CDR2 ANQGSEA. DNA of the CDR3: TGCAGCGTTGGGCCCAGCCAAGAGACCCAGTACTTC. Its translation is CSVGPSQETQYF.

With respect to this clone: Possible read error: a much larger clone is one base away. The V and J genes are TRBV6-4 and TRBJ2-3; 8 bases match TRBD2. The CDR3 is 15 amino acids. Germline-derived CDR1 and CDR2 are MRHNA and SNTAGT. J gave up 2 bases and V 0 bases, and 1 base lay outside the gene matches. The CDR3 sequence is CASSDSRGATDTQYF. Written as DNA, the CDR3 is TGTGCCAGCAGTGACTCGCGGGGGGCCACAGATACGCAGTATTTT.

The chain is built from TRBV11-3 and TRBJ2-1; 7 bases are shared with TRBD2. The J segment lost 0 bases and the V segment lost 3 bases, leaving 8 bases of the junction unmatched. CDR3 size: 17 residues. The germline gives CDR1 SGHNT, CDR2 YENEEA. DNA of the CDR3: TGTGCCAGCAGCTTGGGGCGGGGGAGGAGCTCCTACAATGAGCAGTTCTTC. As protein: CASSLGRGRSSYNEQFF. Complete variable domain (other parts from reference TRBV11-3 and TRBJ2-1): EAGVVQSPRYKIIEKKQPVAFWCNPISGHNTLYWYLQNLGQGPELLIRYENEEAVDDSQLPKDRFSAERLKGVDSTLKIQPAELGDSAVYLCASSLGRGRSSYNEQFFGPGTRLTVL.

The chain combines TRBV4-1 with TRBJ2-5; unclear D gene. The CDR3 spans 15 residues. Germline V CDR1 and CDR2: MGHRA, YSYEKL. Trimming removed 2 bases from V and 3 bases from J, with 13 bases in between. The CDR3 loop reads CASSQFPTLKETQYF. The CDR3 region has the DNA TGCGCCAGCAGCCAATTCCCGACACTTAAAGAGACCCAGTACTTC.

The J gene is TRBJ2-7, the V gene TRBV4-3; 7 bases align to TRBD2. CDR3 size: 18 residues. The V gene end was trimmed by 1 base and the J gene end by 2 bases; junction bases not matched to a gene: 14. Germline V gives CDR1 LGHNA, CDR2 YSLEER. CDR3 amino acids: CASSQAGRVAGVPYEQYF. The CDR3 DNA is TGCGCCAGCAGCCAAGCGGGCAGGGTGGCGGGGGTCCCCTACGAGCAGTACTTC.